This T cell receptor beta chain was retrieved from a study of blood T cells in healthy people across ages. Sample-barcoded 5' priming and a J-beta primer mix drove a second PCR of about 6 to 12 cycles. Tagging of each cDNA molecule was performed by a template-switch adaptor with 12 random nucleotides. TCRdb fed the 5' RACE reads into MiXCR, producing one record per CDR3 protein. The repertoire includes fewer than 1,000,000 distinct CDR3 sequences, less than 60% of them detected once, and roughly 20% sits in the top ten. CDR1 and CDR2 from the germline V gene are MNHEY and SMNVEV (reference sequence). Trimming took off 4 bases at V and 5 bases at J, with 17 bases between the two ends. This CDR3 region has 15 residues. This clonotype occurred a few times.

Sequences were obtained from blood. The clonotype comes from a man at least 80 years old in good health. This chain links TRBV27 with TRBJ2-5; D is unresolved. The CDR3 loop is CASSSLDPPEETQYF. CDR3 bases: TGTGCCAGCAGTTCTCTGGATCCTCCGGAGGAGACCCAGTACTTC.